Reported below is one TCR beta chain. Its specificity is not known. The sample originates from a study of cytomegalovirus exposure and HLA in healthy donors. The study's findings and limits: In vitro data verified a few CMV-associated chains as specific for CMV antigens. Later analysis suggested most CMV-associated TCR beta chains were HLA-restricted.

Each donor was healthy, and each was a bone marrow donor. Researchers ran the PCR with 60 Vbeta and 13 Jbeta primers. Libraries were prepared by immunoSEQ multiplex PCR; TCRdb keeps only in-frame clonotypes and omits some of them. The repertoire holds some 190,000 clones, 76% seen once, with around 1.5% in the top ten. CDR1 KGHSH and CDR2 LQKENI come from the germline V gene. The V gene lost 4 bases and the J gene lost 4 bases, with 17 bases spanning the gap. This CDR3 region has 16 residues. The chain is built from TRBV18 and TRBJ1-5; tentatively, D is TRBD1 (6 bases). The sequencing sample was made of PBMCs. The sequence was obtained from a man younger than 35 in good health and CMV-seronegative. In DNA, the CDR3 is TGTGCCAGCTCACTATCGACACAGGGAGGGAATCAGCCCCAGCATTTT. As protein: CASSLSTQGGNQPQHF.